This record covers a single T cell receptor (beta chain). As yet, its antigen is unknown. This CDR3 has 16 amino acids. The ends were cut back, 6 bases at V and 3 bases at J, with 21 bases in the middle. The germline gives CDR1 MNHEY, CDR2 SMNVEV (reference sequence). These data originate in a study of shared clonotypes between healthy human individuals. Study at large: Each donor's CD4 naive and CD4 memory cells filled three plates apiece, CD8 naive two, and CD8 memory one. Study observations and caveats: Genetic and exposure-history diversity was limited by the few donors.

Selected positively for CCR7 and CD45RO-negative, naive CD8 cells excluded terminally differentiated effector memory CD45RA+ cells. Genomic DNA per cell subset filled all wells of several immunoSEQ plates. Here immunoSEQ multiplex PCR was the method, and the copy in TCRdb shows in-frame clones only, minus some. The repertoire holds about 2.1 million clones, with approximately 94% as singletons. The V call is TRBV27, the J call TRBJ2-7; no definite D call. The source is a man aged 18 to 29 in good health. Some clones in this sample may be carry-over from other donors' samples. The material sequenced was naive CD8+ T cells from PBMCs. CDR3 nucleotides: TGTGCCAGCAGCCCGTCAGGCCTGGAGAGCCTCTACGAGCAGTACTTC. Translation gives CASSPSGLESLYEQYF.